The rows below give T cell receptor beta chains drawn from one sample of a study of blood T cell repertoires in COVID-19. Clones were read by immunoSEQ multiplex PCR, and TCRdb kept only the in-frame ones, dropping some. Found here are approximately 170,000 clones, just over 85% of them singletons; the top ten hold under 9.5%. Sequencing was done on a sample of peripheral blood. The receptors come from a man aged 50-60 years with active or convalescent COVID-19. CDR3s include the opening cysteine and the closing phenylalanine or tryptophan.

J gene: TRBJ2-1
V gene: TRBV11-1
CDR3 protein: CASSSTSGRAKNEQFF

J gene: TRBJ1-5
V gene: TRBV3-1/TRBV3-2
CDR3 protein: CASSPTTGNSNQPQHF

J gene: TRBJ2-5
V gene: TRBV24-1
CDR3 protein: CATSGPLGGQETQYF

J gene: TRBJ2-3
V gene: TRBV9
CDR3 protein: CASSVGPRQFTDTQYF

J gene: TRBJ1-5
V gene: TRBV7-9
CDR3 protein: CASSQGGQPQHF

J gene: TRBJ2-7
V gene: TRBV5-1
CDR3 protein: CASSLTSGSSYEQYF

J gene: TRBJ1-3
V gene: TRBV7-9
CDR3 protein: CASSQGVGTGNTIYF

J gene: TRBJ1-1
V gene: TRBV6-1
CDR3 protein: CASSESGQRTAFF

J gene: TRBJ1-2
V gene: TRBV6-5
CDR3 protein: CASRQPGITGGYTF

J gene: TRBJ2-5
V gene: TRBV6-5
CDR3 protein: CASRTGGRETQYF

J gene: TRBJ1-3
V gene: TRBV7-3
CDR3 protein: CASSSSGGTGNTIYF

J gene: TRBJ1-2
V gene: TRBV12-3/TRBV12-4
CDR3 protein: CASSGPRGYGYTF

J gene: TRBJ1-3
V gene: TRBV6-5
CDR3 protein: CASSYSPGPRENTIYF

J gene: TRBJ2-6
V gene: TRBV28
CDR3 protein: CASTTVHSSGANVLTF

J gene: TRBJ1-4
V gene: TRBV9
CDR3 protein: CASSVGKGNFNEKLFF

J gene: TRBJ2-7
V gene: TRBV4-2
CDR3 protein: CASSPTGTGDYEQYF

J gene: TRBJ2-1
V gene: TRBV6-1
CDR3 protein: CASSEPRDRGNEQFF

J gene: TRBJ2-7
V gene: TRBV30
CDR3 protein: CAWSGVSYEQYF

J gene: TRBJ1-1
V gene: TRBV30
CDR3 protein: CAWSSLVWGPAATEAFF

J gene: TRBJ1-3
V gene: TRBV29-1
CDR3 protein: CSVDVGSSGNTIYF

J gene: TRBJ1-1
V gene: TRBV7-6
CDR3 protein: CASSLTVNTEAFF

J gene: TRBJ1-6
V gene: TRBV5-5
CDR3 protein: CASTRDSGGPLPLHF